The present T cell receptor beta chain was sequenced within a study of PD-1 blockade in mismatch repair-deficient tumors. In the study overall: All were previously treated, progressing patients with 12 mismatch repair-deficient cancer types.

With 7 bases clipped from V and 0 bases from J, the junction kept 8 bases outside the gene matches. The CDR3 consists of 17 residues. Germline V gene lookup returns CDR1 SNHLY and CDR2 FYNNEI. Some clones are missing from TCRdb's copy, which holds only in-frame ones; the method was immunoSEQ multiplex PCR. The sample lists about 39,000 clones, approximately 88% occurring once. This sequence originates from an adult with mismatch repair-deficient cancer. V usage is TRBV2 and J usage is TRBJ2-6, with 8 bases identical to TRBD2. The starting material was PBMCs, obtained around 38 weeks after starting pembrolizumab. CDR3: CASTGGGPGSGANVLTF. CDR3 bases: TGTGCCAGCACCGGGGGGGGACCGGGCTCTGGGGCCAACGTCCTGACTTTC.